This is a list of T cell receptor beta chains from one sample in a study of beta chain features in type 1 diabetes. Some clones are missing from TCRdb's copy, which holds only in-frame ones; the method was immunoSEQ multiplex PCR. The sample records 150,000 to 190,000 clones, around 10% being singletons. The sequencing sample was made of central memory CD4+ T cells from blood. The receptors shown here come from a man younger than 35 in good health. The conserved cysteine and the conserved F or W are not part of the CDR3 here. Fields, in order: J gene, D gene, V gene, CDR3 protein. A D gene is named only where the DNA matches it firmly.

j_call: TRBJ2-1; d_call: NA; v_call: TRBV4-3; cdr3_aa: ASSQDRRVSSYNEQF
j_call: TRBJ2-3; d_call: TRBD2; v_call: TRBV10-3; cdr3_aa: AISEWASGRTDTQY
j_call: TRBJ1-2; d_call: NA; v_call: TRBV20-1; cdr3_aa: SASYYGYT
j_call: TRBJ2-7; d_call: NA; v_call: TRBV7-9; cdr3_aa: ASSSRATGSHEQY
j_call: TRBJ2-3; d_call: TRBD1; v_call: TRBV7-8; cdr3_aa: ASKRQGAGDTQY
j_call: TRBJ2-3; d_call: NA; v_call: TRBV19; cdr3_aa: ASSIDRRDTQY
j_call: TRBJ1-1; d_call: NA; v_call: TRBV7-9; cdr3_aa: ASSLQSVKNTEAF
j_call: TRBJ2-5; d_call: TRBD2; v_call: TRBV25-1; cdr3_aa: ASSEYGAGVLETQY
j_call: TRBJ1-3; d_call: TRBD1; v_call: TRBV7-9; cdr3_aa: ASSLVLGQGYFSGNTIY
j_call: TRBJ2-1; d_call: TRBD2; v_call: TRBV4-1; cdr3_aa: ASSRGVAGGLSEQF
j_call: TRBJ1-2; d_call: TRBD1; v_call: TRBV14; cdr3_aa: ASSHGTVYGYT
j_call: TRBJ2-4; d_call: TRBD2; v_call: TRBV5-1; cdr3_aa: ASSKGLAVLVGTKNIQY
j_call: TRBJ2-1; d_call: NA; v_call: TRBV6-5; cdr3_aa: ASSHRGGYNEQF
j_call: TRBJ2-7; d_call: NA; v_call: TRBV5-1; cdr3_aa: ASSPRQASYEQY
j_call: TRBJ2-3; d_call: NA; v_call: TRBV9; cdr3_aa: ASSVIPPADTQY
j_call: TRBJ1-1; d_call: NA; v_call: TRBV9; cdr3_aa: ASSVEVDGSEAF
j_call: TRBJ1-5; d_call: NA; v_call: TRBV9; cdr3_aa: ASSSKPGAGNQPQH
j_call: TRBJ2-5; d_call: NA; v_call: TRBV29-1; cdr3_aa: SAGDGRETQY
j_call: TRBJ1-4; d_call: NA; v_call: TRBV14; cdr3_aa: ATSSTGGSEKLF
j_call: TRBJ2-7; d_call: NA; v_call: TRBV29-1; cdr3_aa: SVDRGHEQY
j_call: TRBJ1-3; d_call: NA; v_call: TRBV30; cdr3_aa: AWSSGNTIY
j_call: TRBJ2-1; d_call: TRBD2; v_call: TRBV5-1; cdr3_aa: ASSYLTSGGGYNEQF
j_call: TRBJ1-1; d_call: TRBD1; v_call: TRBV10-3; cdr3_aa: AIGGQGASMNTEAF
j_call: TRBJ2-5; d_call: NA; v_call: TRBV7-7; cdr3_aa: ASRAIQGLGETQY
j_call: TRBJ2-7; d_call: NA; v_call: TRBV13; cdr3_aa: ASSPTGGYEQY
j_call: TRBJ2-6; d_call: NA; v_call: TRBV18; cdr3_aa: ASSQSGANVLT